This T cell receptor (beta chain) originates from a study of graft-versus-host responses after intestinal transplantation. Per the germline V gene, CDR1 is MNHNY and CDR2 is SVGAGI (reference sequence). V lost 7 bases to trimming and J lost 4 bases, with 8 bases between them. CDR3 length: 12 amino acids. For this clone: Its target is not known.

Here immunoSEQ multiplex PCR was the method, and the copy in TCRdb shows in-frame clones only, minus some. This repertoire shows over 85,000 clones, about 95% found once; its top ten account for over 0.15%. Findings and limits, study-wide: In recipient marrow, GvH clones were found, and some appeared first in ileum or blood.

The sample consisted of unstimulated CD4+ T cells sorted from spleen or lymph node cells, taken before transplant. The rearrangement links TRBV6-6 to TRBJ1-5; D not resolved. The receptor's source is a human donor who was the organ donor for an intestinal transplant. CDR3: CASKEPNQPQHF. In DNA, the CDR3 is TGTGCCAGCAAGGAGCCGAATCAGCCCCAGCATTTT.